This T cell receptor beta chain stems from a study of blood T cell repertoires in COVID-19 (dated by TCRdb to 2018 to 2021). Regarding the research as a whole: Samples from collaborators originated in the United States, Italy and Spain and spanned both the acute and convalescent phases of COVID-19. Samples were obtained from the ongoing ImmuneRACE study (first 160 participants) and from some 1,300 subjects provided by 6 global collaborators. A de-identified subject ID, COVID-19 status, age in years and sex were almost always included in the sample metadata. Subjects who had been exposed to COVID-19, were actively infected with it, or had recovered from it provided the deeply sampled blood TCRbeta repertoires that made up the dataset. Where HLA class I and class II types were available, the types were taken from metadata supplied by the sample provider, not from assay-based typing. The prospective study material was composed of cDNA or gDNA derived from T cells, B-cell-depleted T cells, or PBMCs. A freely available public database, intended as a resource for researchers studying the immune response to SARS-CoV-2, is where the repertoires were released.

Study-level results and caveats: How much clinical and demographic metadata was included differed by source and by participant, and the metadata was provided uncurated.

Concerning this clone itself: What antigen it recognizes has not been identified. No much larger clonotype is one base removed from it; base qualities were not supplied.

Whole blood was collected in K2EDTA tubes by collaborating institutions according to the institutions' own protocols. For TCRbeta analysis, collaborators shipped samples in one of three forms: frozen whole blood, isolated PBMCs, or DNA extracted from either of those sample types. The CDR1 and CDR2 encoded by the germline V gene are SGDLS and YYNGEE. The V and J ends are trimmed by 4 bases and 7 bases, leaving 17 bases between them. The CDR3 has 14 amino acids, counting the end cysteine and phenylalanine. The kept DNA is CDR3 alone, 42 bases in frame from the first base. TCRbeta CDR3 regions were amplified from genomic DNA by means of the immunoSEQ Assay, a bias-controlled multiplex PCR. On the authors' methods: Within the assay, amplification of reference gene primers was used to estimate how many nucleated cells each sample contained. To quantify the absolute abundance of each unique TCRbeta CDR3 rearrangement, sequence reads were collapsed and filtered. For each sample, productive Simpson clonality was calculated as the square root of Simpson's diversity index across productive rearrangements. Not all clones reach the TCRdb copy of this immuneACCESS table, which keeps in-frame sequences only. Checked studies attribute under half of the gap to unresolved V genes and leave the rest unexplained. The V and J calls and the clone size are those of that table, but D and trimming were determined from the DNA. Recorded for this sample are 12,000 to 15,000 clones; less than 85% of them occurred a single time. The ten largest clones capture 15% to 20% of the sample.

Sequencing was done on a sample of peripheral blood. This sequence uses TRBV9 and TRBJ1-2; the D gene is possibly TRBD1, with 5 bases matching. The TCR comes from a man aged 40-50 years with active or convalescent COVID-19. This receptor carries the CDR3 CASSPRREGGGYTF. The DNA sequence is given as TGTGCCAGCAGCCCCCGCAGGGAGGGTGGTGGCTACACCTTC.